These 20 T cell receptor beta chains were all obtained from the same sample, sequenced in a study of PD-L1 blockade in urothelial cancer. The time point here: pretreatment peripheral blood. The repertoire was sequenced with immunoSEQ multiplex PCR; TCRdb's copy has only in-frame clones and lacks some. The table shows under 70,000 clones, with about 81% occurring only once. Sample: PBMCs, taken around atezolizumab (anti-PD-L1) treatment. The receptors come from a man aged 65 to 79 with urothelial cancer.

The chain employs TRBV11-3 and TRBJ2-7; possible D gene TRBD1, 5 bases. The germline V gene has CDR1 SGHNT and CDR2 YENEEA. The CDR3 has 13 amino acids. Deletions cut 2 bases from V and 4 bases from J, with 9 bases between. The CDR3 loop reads CASSLRGLYEQYF. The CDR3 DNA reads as TGTGCCAGCAGCTTAAGGGGATTATACGAGCAGTACTTC.

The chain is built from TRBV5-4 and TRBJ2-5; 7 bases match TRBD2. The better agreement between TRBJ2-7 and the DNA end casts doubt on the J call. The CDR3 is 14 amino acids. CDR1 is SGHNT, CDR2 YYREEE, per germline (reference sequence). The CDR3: CASSFGRTHYEQYF. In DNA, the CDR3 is TGTGCCAGCAGCTTCGGGAGGACGCACTACGAGCAGTACTTC.

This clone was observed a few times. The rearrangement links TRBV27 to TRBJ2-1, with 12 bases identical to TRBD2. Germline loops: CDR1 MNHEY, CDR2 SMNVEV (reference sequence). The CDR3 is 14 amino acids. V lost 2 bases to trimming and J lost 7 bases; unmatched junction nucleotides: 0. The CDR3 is CASSLLAGGNEQFF. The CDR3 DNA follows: TGTGCCAGCAGTTTACTAGCGGGAGGGAATGAGCAGTTCTTC.

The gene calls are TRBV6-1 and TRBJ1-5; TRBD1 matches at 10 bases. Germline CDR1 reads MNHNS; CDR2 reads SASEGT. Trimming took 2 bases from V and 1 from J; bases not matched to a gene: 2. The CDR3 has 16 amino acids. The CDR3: CASSEWDRGSNQPQHF. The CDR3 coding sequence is TGTGCCAGCAGTGAATGGGACAGGGGAAGCAATCAGCCCCAGCATTTT.

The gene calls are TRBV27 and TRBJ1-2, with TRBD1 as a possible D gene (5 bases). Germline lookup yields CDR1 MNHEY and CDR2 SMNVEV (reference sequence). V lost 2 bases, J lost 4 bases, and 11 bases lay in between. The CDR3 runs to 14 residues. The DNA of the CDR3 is TGTGCCAGCAGTTTAAAGGGGTTGGGCTATGGCTACACCTTC. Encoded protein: CASSLKGLGYGYTF.

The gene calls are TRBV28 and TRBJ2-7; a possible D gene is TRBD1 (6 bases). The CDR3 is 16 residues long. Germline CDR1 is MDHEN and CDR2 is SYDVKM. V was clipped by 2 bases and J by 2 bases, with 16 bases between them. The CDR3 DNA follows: TGTGCCAGCAGTTTAAAGGACAGATCAATACCCTACGAGCAGTACTTC. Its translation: CASSLKDRSIPYEQYF.

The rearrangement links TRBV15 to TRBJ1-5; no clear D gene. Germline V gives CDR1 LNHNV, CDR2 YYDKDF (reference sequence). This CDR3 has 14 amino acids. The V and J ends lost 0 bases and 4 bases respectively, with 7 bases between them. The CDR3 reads CATSREGSNQPQHF. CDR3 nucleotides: TGTGCCACCAGCAGAGAGGGCAGTAATCAGCCCCAGCATTTT.

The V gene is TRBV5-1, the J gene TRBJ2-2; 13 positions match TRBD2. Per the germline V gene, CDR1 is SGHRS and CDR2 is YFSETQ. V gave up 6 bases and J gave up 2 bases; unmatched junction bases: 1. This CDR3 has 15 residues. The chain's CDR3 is CASKGLAGNTGELFF. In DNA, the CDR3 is TGCGCCAGCAAGGGACTAGCGGGAAACACCGGGGAGCTGTTTTTT.

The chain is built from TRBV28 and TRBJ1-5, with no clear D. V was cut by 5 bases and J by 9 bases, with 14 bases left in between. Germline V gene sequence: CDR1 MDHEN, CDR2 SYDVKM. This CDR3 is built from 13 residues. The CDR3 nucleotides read TGTGCCAGCAGTCCTCCCCTTATATTGCCCCAGCATTTT. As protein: CASSPPLILPQHF.

CDR3 sequence (DNA): TGCGCCAGCAGCTTGACGGGACAAGGACAGCCCCAGCATTTT. Translating gives CASSLTGQGQPQHF. The chain couples TRBV5-1 to TRBJ1-5, with D tentatively TRBD1 (6 bases). This CDR3 is built from 14 residues. Germline lookup yields CDR1 SGHRS and CDR2 YFSETQ. The V gene lost 1 base and the J gene lost 7 bases, with 12 bases spanning the gap.

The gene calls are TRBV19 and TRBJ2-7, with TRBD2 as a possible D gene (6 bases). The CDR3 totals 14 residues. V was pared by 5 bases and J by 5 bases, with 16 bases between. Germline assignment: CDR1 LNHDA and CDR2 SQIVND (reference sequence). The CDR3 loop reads CASSRGMLVDEQYF. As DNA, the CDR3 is TGTGCCAGTAGTCGCGGGATGCTGGTCGACGAGCAGTACTTC.

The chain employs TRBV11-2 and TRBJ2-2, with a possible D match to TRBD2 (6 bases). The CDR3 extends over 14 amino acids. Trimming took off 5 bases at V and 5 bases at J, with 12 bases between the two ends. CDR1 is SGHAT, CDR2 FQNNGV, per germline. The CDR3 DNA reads TGTGCCAGCAGCCGGGACGGGAGAACCGGGGAGCTGTTTTTT. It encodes CASSRDGRTGELFF.

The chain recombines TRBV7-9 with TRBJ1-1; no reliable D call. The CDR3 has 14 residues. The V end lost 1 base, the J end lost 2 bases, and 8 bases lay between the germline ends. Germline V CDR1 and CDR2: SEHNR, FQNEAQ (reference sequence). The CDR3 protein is CASSLDLANTEAFF. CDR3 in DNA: TGTGCCAGCAGCTTAGATCTGGCCAACACTGAAGCTTTCTTT.

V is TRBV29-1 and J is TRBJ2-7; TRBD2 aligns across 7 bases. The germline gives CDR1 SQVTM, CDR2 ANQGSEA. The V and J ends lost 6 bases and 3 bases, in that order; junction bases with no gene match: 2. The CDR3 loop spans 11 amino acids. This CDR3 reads CSVGTIYEQYF. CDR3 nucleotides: TGCAGCGTAGGGACTATCTACGAGCAGTACTTC.

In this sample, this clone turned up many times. In DNA form, the CDR3 reads TGCGCCAGCAGCCCCCGACAGGGACAGAACAATGAGCAGTTCTTC. Protein: CASSPRQGQNNEQFF. This chain uses TRBV4-3 with TRBJ2-1, with 7 bases lining up with TRBD1. V gave up 4 bases and J gave up 5 bases; unmatched junction bases: 8. CDR3 length: 15 amino acids. The germline V gene encodes CDR1 LGHNA and CDR2 YSLEER.

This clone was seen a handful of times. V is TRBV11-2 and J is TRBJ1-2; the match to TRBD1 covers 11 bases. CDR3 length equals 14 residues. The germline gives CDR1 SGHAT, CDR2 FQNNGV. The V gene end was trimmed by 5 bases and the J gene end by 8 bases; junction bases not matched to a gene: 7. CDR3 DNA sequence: TGTGCCAGCAGCCGGGACAGGGGGGATGGCGGCTACACCTTC. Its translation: CASSRDRGDGGYTF.

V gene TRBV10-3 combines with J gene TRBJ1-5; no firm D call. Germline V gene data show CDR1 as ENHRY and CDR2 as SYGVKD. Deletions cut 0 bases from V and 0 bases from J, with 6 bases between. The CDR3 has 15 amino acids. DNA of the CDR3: TGTGCCATCAGTGAGTCCTCTAATAGCAATCAGCCCCAGCATTTT. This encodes CAISESSNSNQPQHF.

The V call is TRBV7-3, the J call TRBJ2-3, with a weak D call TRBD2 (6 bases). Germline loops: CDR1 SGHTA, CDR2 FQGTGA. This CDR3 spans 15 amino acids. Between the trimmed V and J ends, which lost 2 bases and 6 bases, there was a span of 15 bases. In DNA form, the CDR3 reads TGTGCCAGCAGCTTATTGTCGGGGGAATGGGATACGCAGTATTTT. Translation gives CASSLLSGEWDTQYF.

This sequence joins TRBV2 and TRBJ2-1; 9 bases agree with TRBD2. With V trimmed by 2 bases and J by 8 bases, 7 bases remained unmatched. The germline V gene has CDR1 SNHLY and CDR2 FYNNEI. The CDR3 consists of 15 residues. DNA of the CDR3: TGTGCCAGCAGTGAAATGGCTAGCGGGATCCATGAGCAGTTCTTC. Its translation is CASSEMASGIHEQFF.

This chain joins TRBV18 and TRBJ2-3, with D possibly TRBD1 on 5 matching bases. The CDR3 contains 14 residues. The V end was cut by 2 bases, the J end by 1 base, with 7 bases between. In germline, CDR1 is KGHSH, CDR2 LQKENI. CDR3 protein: CASSPIQGTDTQYF. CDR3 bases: TGTGCCAGCTCACCAATACAGGGCACAGATACGCAGTATTTT. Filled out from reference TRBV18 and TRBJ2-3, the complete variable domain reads NAGVMQNPRHLVRRRGQEARLRCSPMKGHSHVYWYRQLPEEGLKFMVYLQKENIIDESGMPKERFSAEFPKEGPSILRIQQVVRGDSAAYFCASSPIQGTDTQYFGPGTRLTVL.